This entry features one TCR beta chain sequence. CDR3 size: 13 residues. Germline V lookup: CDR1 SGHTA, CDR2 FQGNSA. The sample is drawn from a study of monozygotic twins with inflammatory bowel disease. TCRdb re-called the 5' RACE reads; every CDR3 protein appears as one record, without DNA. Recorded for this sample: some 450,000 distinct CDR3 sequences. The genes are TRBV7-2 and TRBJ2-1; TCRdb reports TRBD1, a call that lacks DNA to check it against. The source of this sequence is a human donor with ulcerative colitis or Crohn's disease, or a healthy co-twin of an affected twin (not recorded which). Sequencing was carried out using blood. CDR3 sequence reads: CASRVGPFNEQFF.